Listed below are T cell receptor beta chains from one sample, sequenced in a study of human T cells and chemical hapten exposure. Each CDR3 protein is one row after TCRdb ran MiXCR on the RACE reads. The sample consists of around 190,000 distinct CDR3 sequences, around 24% of them appearing once. The sequences come from whole blood, collected in connection with sensitization to the hapten diphenylcyclopropenone (DPC). The source is a woman between 50 and 59 years old with alopecia areata. Some clones in this sample may be carry-over from other donors' samples. CDR3s include the opening cysteine and the closing phenylalanine or tryptophan. The order of the fields is J gene, V gene, clone size, D gene, CDR3 length, CDR3 protein, CDR3 DNA. D genes are given only for firm matches. Expanded clones are given a class, and other clones once, few, many or no size at all.

>TRBJ2-3|TRBV7-6|.|TRBD1|14
CASSIRQGADTQYF
TGTGCCAGCAGCATAAGACAGGGCGCAGATACGCAGTATTTT
>TRBJ2-1|TRBV6-2/TRBV6-3|.|TRBD2|14
CASRGTSGKGEQFF
TGTGCCAGCAGGGGGACTAGCGGGAAGGGTGAGCAGTTCTTC
>TRBJ2-1|TRBV2|few|TRBD2|16
CASSGQPGLAGGRQFF
TGTGCCAGCAGTGGCCAACCGGGACTAGCGGGTGGTAGGCAGTTCTTC
>TRBJ2-5|TRBV15|.|.|13
CATSRDQVETQYF
TGTGCCACCAGCAGAGACCAAGTGGAGACCCAGTACTTC
>TRBJ2-7|TRBV5-1|few|TRBD1|15
CASSEGGTGEPEQYF
TGCGCCAGCTCTGAGGGGGGGACAGGGGAACCCGAGCAGTACTTC
>TRBJ2-1|TRBV9|.|.|15
CASSVAGASYNEQFF
TGTGCCAGCAGCGTAGCGGGAGCGTCCTACAATGAGCAGTTCTTC
>TRBJ2-5|TRBV3-1|.|TRBD2|14
CASSQDMGGVTQYF
TGTGCCAGCAGCCAAGATATGGGGGGGGTGACCCAGTACTTC
>TRBJ1-4|TRBV7-8|once|.|15
CASSLYEGSNEKLFF
TGTGCCAGCAGCTTATACGAGGGCAGTAATGAAAAACTGTTTTTT
>TRBJ2-5|TRBV15|.|TRBD1|14
CATSRAQGEETQYF
TGTGCCACCAGCAGAGCGCAGGGGGAGGAGACCCAGTACTTC
>TRBJ2-1|TRBV10-3|few|TRBD1|15
CAIRGDRGWYNEQFF
TGTGCCATCAGGGGGGACAGGGGGTGGTACAATGAGCAGTTCTTC
>TRBJ1-5|TRBV5-1|.|.|13
CASSFGANQPQHF
TGCGCCAGCAGCTTCGGGGCCAATCAGCCCCAGCATTTT
>TRBJ1-4|TRBV7-6|many|.|13
CASSLGPNEKLFF
TGTGCCAGCAGCTTAGGCCCTAATGAAAAACTGTTTTTT
>TRBJ2-7|TRBV5-5|.|TRBD2|17
CASSWGASGSTSYEQYF
TGTGCCAGCAGCTGGGGGGCTAGCGGGAGTACGTCCTACGAGCAGTACTTC
>TRBJ1-5|TRBV30|many|.|13
CAWSEVADQPQHF
TGTGCCTGGAGTGAGGTGGCCGATCAGCCCCAGCATTTT
>TRBJ1-3|TRBV27|.|.|14
CASSPLVPGNTIYF
TGTGCCAGCAGTCCCCTGGTTCCTGGAAACACCATATATTTT
>TRBJ1-1|TRBV6-6|.|.|13
CASSYIVNTEAFF
TGTGCCAGCAGTTATATCGTGAACACTGAAGCTTTCTTT
>TRBJ1-4|TRBV4-2|few|.|16
CASSQDLVESNEKLFF
TGTGCCAGCAGCCAAGATCTTGTGGAATCTAATGAAAAACTGTTTTTT
>TRBJ2-1|TRBV7-2|.|TRBD2|16
CASSSSGTRWYYEQFF
TGTGCCAGCAGCAGTTCCGGGACTAGATGGTACTATGAGCAGTTCTTC
>TRBJ1-4|TRBV20-1|.|TRBD1|14
CSAMSRDSLEKLFF
TGCAGTGCAATGAGCCGGGACAGCCTTGAAAAACTGTTTTTT
>TRBJ2-3|TRBV5-1|.|.|15
CASSFLGGEDDTQYF
TGCGCCAGCAGCTTCCTGGGGGGAGAAGACGATACGCAGTATTTT
>TRBJ2-7|TRBV6-1|.|.|13
CASSETGYGEQYF
TGTGCCAGCAGTGAAACTGGGTATGGCGAGCAGTACTTC
>TRBJ2-3|TRBV10-2|few|.|14
CASSTRGGPDTQYF
TGCGCCAGCAGTACTAGGGGAGGCCCAGATACGCAGTATTTT
>TRBJ2-7|TRBV4-2|few|.|15
CASSLRTASSYEQYF
TGTGCCAGCAGCCTCAGGACAGCAAGCTCCTACGAGCAGTACTTC
>TRBJ2-1|TRBV6-5|.|TRBD1|15
CASREAGTAYNEQFF
TGTGCCAGCAGAGAGGCCGGGACAGCTTACAATGAGCAGTTCTTC
>TRBJ2-5|TRBV7-2|few|.|14
CASSLVFPGETQYF
TGTGCCAGCAGCTTAGTTTTTCCCGGGGAGACCCAGTACTTC
>TRBJ2-5|TRBV20-1|.|TRBD1|13
CSFPRGIQETQYF
TGCAGTTTTCCCAGGGGGATCCAAGAGACCCAGTACTTC
>TRBJ1-2|TRBV29-1|few|TRBD1|12
CSVGQGAEGYTF
TGCAGCGTTGGACAGGGGGCGGAAGGCTACACCTTC
>TRBJ2-1|TRBV3-1|.|TRBD2|15
CASSQSLAGAVEQFF
TGTGCCAGCAGCCAATCACTAGCGGGAGCGGTTGAGCAGTTCTTC
>TRBJ2-1|TRBV11-1|few|.|15
CASGRTASSYNEQFF
TGTGCCAGCGGGAGGACAGCGAGCTCCTACAATGAGCAGTTCTTC
>TRBJ2-3|TRBV11-1|.|TRBD2|16
CASSRGLAEFLETQYF
TGTGCCAGCAGTCGAGGACTAGCGGAATTCCTAGAAACGCAGTATTTT
>TRBJ1-5|TRBV20-1|.|.|15
CSASGQYYSNQPQHF
TGCAGTGCTAGCGGCCAGTACTATAGCAATCAGCCCCAGCATTTT
>TRBJ2-7|TRBV6-5|few|.|13
CASSNPQGKEQYF
TGTGCCAGCAGCAACCCCCAGGGAAAGGAGCAGTACTTC
>TRBJ2-3|TRBV20-1|.|.|14
CSASPVGHTDTQYF
TGCAGTGCTAGTCCGGTGGGGCACACAGATACGCAGTATTTT
>TRBJ2-3|TRBV6-6|.|TRBD2|17
CASSYRSGRFRTDTQYF
TGTGCCAGCAGTTACCGGAGCGGGAGGTTTCGCACAGATACGCAGTATTTT
>TRBJ1-1|TRBV2|few|.|14
CASRGQWFDTEAFF
TGTGCCAGCAGAGGCCAGTGGTTTGACACTGAAGCTTTCTTT
>TRBJ2-7|TRBV4-2|.|.|16
CASSQALPGAMHEQYF
TGTGCCAGCAGCCAAGCCCTCCCCGGGGCCATGCACGAGCAGTACTTC
>TRBJ2-4|TRBV20-1|few|.|12
CSATGTKNIQYF
TGCAGTGCTACCGGGACGAAAAACATTCAGTACTTC
>TRBJ2-1|TRBV10-1|few|TRBD2|16
CASSESTSGRVNEQFF
TGCGCCAGCAGTGAGTCGACTAGCGGGAGGGTCAATGAGCAGTTCTTC
>TRBJ2-1|TRBV10-3|many|.|14
CAISGGVASPEQFF
TGTGCCATCAGTGGGGGGGTAGCTTCCCCTGAGCAGTTCTTC
>TRBJ2-1|TRBV5-1|many|.|14
CASSLSRSYNEQFF
TGCGCCAGCAGCTTGAGCCGCTCCTACAATGAGCAGTTCTTC
>TRBJ1-6|TRBV4-1|.|.|15
CASSHRSSYNSPLHF
TGCGCCAGCAGCCACAGGAGCTCCTATAATTCACCCCTCCACTTT
>TRBJ2-3|TRBV7-9|.|TRBD2|13
CASRGGSTDTQYF
TGTGCCAGCCGGGGGGGGAGCACAGATACGCAGTATTTT
>TRBJ2-6|TRBV29-1|few|.|12
CSVTGWANVLTF
TGCAGCGTTACAGGATGGGCCAACGTCCTGACTTTC
>TRBJ2-7|TRBV10-3|.|TRBD1|13
CATGQEISYEQYF
TGTGCCACAGGACAGGAGATCTCCTACGAGCAGTACTTC
>TRBJ2-5|TRBV5-1|.|TRBD2|15
CASYSRTSGSETQYF
TGCGCCAGCTACTCCAGGACTAGCGGGAGTGAGACCCAGTACTTC
>TRBJ1-5|TRBV12-3/TRBV12-4|few|.|14
CASSPHEADQPQHF
TGTGCCAGCAGTCCCCACGAGGCAGATCAGCCCCAGCATTTT
>TRBJ1-2|TRBV29-1|few|TRBD1|13
CSAGQGISYGYTF
TGCAGCGCGGGACAGGGGATTTCCTATGGCTACACCTTC
>TRBJ2-5|TRBV30|once|.|13
CAWRRGGGETQYF
TGTGCCTGGAGGAGGGGTGGTGGAGAGACCCAGTACTTC
>TRBJ2-5|TRBV9|once|TRBD2|16
CASSVWREGPQETQYF
TGTGCCAGCAGCGTTTGGCGGGAGGGCCCCCAGGAGACCCAGTACTTC
>TRBJ2-7|TRBV6-5|many|TRBD1|15
CASRTGTGFSYEQYF
TGTGCCAGCAGGACGGGGACAGGGTTCTCCTACGAGCAGTACTTC